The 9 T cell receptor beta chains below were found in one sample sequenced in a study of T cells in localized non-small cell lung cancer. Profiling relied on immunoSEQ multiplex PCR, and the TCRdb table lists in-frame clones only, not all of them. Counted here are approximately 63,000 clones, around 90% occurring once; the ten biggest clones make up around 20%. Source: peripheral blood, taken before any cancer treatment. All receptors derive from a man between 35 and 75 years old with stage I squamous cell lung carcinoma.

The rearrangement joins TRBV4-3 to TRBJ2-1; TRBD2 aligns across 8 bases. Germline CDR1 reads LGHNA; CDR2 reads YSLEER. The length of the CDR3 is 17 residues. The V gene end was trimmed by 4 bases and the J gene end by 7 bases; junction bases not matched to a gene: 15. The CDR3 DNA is TGCGCCAGCAGCCTAGGGAAGACTAGCGTCGATTCGAATGAGCAGTTCTTC. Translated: CASSLGKTSVDSNEQFF.

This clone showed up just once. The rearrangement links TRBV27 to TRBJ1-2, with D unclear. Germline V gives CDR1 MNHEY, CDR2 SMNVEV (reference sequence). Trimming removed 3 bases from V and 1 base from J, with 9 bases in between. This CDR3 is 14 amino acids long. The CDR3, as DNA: TGTGCCAGCAGTTTTGACAAAGATAACTATGGCTACACCTTC. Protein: CASSFDKDNYGYTF.

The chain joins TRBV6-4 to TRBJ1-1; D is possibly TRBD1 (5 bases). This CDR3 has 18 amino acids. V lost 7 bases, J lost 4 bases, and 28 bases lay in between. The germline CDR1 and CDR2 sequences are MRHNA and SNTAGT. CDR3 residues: CASINLTDWGIKCTEAFF. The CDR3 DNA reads TGTGCCAGCATTAACCTGACAGATTGGGGGATCAAGTGCACTGAAGCTTTCTTT.

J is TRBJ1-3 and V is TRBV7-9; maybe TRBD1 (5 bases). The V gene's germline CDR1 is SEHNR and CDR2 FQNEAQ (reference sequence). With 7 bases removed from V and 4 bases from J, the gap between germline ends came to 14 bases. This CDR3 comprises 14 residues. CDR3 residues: CASIKGGDGNTIYF. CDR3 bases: TGTGCCAGCATCAAGGGAGGGGACGGAAACACCATATATTTT. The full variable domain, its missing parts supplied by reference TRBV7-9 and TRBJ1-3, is DTGVSQNPRHKITKRGQNVTFRCDPISEHNRLYWYRQTLGQGPEFLTYFQNEAQLEKSRLLSDRFSAERPKGSFSTLEIQRTEQGDSAMYLCASIKGGDGNTIYFGEGSWLTVV.

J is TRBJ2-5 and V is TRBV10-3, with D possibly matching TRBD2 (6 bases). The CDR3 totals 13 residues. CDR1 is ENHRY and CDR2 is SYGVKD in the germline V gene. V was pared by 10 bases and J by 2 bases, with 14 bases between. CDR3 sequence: CATLPGLQETQYF. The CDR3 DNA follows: TGTGCCACCTTGCCGGGACTTCAAGAGACCCAGTACTTC.

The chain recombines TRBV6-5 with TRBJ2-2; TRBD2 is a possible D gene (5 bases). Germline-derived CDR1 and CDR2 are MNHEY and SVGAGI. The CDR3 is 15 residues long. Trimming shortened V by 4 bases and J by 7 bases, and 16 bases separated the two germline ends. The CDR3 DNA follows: TGTGCCAGCAGTTTCCTCGGACTGGGGAGCGGGGAGCTGTTTTTT. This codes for CASSFLGLGSGELFF.

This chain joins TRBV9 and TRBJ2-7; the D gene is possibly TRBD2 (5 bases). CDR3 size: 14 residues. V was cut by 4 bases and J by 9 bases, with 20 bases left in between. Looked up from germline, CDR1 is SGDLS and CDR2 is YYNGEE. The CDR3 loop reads CASSPEAGPWRQYF. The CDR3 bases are TGTGCCAGCAGCCCGGAGGCAGGCCCTTGGCGGCAGTACTTC.

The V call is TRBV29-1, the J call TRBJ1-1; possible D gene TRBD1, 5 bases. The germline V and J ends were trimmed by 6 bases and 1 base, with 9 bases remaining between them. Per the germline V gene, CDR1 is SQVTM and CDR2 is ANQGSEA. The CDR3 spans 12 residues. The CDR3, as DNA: TGCAGCGTCGGGGACCAGAACACTGAAGCTTTCTTT. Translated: CSVGDQNTEAFF.

Here the CDR3 reads CAWSSGTGVHEQYF. As DNA, the CDR3 is TGTGCCTGGAGCTCCGGGACAGGGGTCCACGAGCAGTACTTC. This chain links TRBV30 with TRBJ2-7, with 10 bases aligning to TRBD1. Germline loops: CDR1 GTSNPN, CDR2 SVGIG (reference sequence). Losses at the gene ends were 3 bases for V and 5 bases for J; bases not matched to a gene: 7. The CDR3 loop spans 14 amino acids.